The 20 T cell receptor beta chains below were found in one sample sequenced in a study of cytomegalovirus exposure and HLA in healthy donors. PCR primers comprised 60 Vbeta and 13 Jbeta primers. Produced via immunoSEQ multiplex PCR; TCRdb's table is partial and in-frame only. The data hold about 120,000 clones, with about 81% observed a single time. Sequencing was carried out using PBMCs. These receptor sequences come from a woman in her 40s in good health and CMV-seropositive.

As DNA, the CDR3 is TGCGCCAGCAGCTTCGTAATGGGACAGGGCGGGGAGTATGAGCAGTTCTTC. Translating gives CASSFVMGQGGEYEQFF. The chain employs TRBV5-1 and TRBJ2-1; 9 bases map to TRBD1. The CDR3 length is 17 residues. Germline loops: CDR1 SGHRS, CDR2 YFSETQ. The J segment lost 8 bases and the V segment lost 2 bases, leaving 14 bases of the junction unmatched.

The genes are TRBV27 and TRBJ1-1, with D perhaps TRBD1 (6 bases). From germline, CDR1 is MNHEY and CDR2 SMNVEV (reference sequence). This CDR3 comprises 15 residues. Trimming pared 5 bases from V and 6 bases from J, leaving 19 bases between. CDR3 DNA sequence: TGTGCCAGCAGTCCTCCGGACAGATTTCGTTCTGAAGCTTTCTTT. Protein product: CASSPPDRFRSEAFF.

The DNA of the CDR3 is TGTGCCAGCAGTTACCCCCGAGCGGGGGGGCGAAGTGAGCAGTTCTTC. Encoded protein: CASSYPRAGGRSEQFF. The rearrangement links TRBV6-5 to TRBJ2-1, with 10 nucleotides matching TRBD2. The V segment lost 2 bases and the J segment 9 bases; nucleotides outside the gene matches: 10. This CDR3 spans 16 amino acids. Germline V CDR1 and CDR2: MNHEY, SVGAGI.

This chain joins TRBV28 and TRBJ1-6, with TRBD1 matching 8 bases. The CDR3 sequence is 15 residues long. Germline V gene lookup returns CDR1 MDHEN and CDR2 SYDVKM. Losses at the gene ends were 8 bases for V and 2 bases for J; bases not matched to a gene: 5. The CDR3 region is CASGLDRAYNSPLHF. The DNA of the CDR3 is TGTGCCAGCGGCCTGGACAGGGCCTATAATTCACCCCTCCACTTT.

This clone was counted a few times. This rearrangement joins TRBV15 to TRBJ1-2; perhaps TRBD1 as D (6 bases). Between the trimmed V and J ends, which lost 0 bases and 6 bases, there was a span of 11 bases. Germline CDR1 and CDR2: LNHNV and YYDKDF (reference sequence). The CDR3 sequence is 14 residues long. The CDR3: CATSRDLAGDGYTF. The DNA of the CDR3 is TGTGCCACCAGCAGAGATCTGGCAGGGGATGGCTACACCTTC.

This chain joins TRBV30 and TRBJ1-2; no firm D call. This CDR3 contains 11 residues. CDR1 GTSNPN and CDR2 SVGIG come from the germline V gene (reference sequence). Trimming cost V 8 bases and J 8 bases, with 15 bases left between them. The CDR3 nucleotides are TGTGCCCTGACCCCTATCGGGGGCTACACCTTC. Translated: CALTPIGGYTF. Drawing the rest from reference TRBV30 and TRBJ1-2, the complete variable domain is SQTIHQWPATLVQPVGSPLSLECTVEGTSNPNLYWYRQAAGRGLQLLFYSVGIGQISSEVPQNLSASRPQDRQFILSSKKLLLSDSGFYLCALTPIGGYTFGSGTRLTVV.

The V and J genes are TRBV2 and TRBJ1-1; 7 nucleotides align to TRBD1. V lost 3 bases, J lost 5 bases, and 9 bases stayed unmatched. This CDR3 region has 15 residues. Germline lookup yields CDR1 SNHLY and CDR2 FYNNEI. CDR3 in DNA: TGTGCCAGCAGTGATGACAGGGAGAGTGAAACTGAAGCTTTCTTT. Its protein product is CASSDDRESETEAFF.

The chain employs TRBV28 and TRBJ2-5; D remains unclear. Per the germline V gene, CDR1 is MDHEN and CDR2 is SYDVKM. The CDR3 spans 11 residues. V shed 7 bases and J shed 2 bases, with 5 bases lying between them. The CDR3, as DNA: TGTGCCAGCATCGGGCAAGAGACCCAGTACTTC. Translation: CASIGQETQYF.

The gene calls are TRBV29-1 and TRBJ1-5, with 7 bases aligning to TRBD1. The CDR3 totals 14 residues. Per the germline V gene, CDR1 is SQVTM and CDR2 is ANQGSEA. With V trimmed by 5 bases and J by 0 bases, 4 bases remained unmatched. CDR3 in DNA: TGCAGCGTTCGGGACAGAAATAGCAATCAGCCCCAGCATTTT. Amino acids: CSVRDRNSNQPQHF.

The table lists this clone with a few counts. The rearrangement links TRBV6-5 to TRBJ2-2; maybe TRBD2 (6 bases). Germline CDR1 MNHEY, CDR2 SVGAGI. V lost 6 bases and J lost 0, with 8 bases in between. The CDR3 sequence is 14 residues long. CDR3 DNA sequence: TGTGCCAGCAGGGGGGGACCGAACACCGGGGAGCTGTTTTTT. It encodes CASRGGPNTGELFF.

This chain links TRBV19 with TRBJ1-5, with D perhaps TRBD1 (6 bases). Trimming removed 3 bases at V and 0 bases at J, with 18 bases between. Germline V CDR1 and CDR2: LNHDA, SQIVND (reference sequence). The CDR3 spans 18 residues. CDR3 in DNA: TGTGCCAGTAGTATGAGCTTGGCAGGGGAAGTTAGCAATCAGCCCCAGCATTTT. It encodes CASSMSLAGEVSNQPQHF.

The chain's CDR3 is CASSLGLAGTQYF. CDR3 bases: TGTGCCAGCAGTTTGGGACTAGCGGGGACCCAGTACTTC. The V gene is TRBV27, the J gene TRBJ2-5, with 12 bases that match TRBD2. The length of the CDR3 is 13 residues. Trimming at V came to 3 bases and at J to 7 bases, leaving 0 bases not matched to a gene. Per the germline V gene, CDR1 is MNHEY and CDR2 is SMNVEV (reference sequence).

The J gene is TRBJ2-5, the V gene TRBV5-6; 7 bases agree with TRBD2. CDR1 and CDR2 from the germline V gene are SGHDT and YYEEEE. The V and J ends lost 0 bases and 5 bases, in that order; junction bases with no gene match: 7. This CDR3 region has 15 residues. CDR3 sequence reads: CASSLGGSAQETQYF. The CDR3 DNA is TGTGCCAGCAGCTTGGGCGGGAGCGCCCAGGAGACCCAGTACTTC.

The chain joins TRBV30 to TRBJ1-5; D might be TRBD1 (5 bases). The germline gives CDR1 GTSNPN, CDR2 SVGIG (reference sequence). CDR3 length equals 13 residues. Trimming removed 5 bases at V and 6 bases at J, with 14 bases between. CDR3 DNA sequence: TGTGCCTGGGGTGCAGGCGGGGGTCAGCCCCAGCATTTT. This sequence encodes CAWGAGGGQPQHF.

This clone was counted a few times. Mismatch with germline at one junction end may stem from a read error. This chain links TRBV2 with TRBJ1-2; 10 bases align to TRBD1. CDR1 SNHLY and CDR2 FYNNEI come from the germline V gene. The CDR3 has 11 amino acids. The CDR3 here is CSGGQGGGYTF. The DNA of the CDR3 is TGCTCGGGCGGACAGGGGGGCGGCTACACCTTC.

This chain links TRBV5-4 with TRBJ2-4; 8 positions match TRBD1. V lost 3 bases and J lost 8; bases outside the gene matches: 7. This CDR3 has 14 amino acids. CDR1 SGHNT and CDR2 YYREEE come from the germline V gene (reference sequence). The CDR3 bases are TGTGCCAGCAGCTCTGGACAGGGCAGGGACATTCAGTACTTC. The encoded protein is CASSSGQGRDIQYF. The full variable domain, completed using reference TRBV5-4 and TRBJ2-4, is ETGVTQSPTHLIKTRGQQVTLRCSSQSGHNTVSWYQQALGQGPQFIFQYYREEENGRGNFPPRFSGLQFPNYSSELNVNALELDDSALYLCASSSGQGRDIQYFGAGTRLSVL.

This chain uses TRBV19 with TRBJ1-2; D is perhaps TRBD1 (5 bases). Trimming removed 3 bases from V and 4 bases from J, with 9 bases in between. Germline assignment: CDR1 LNHDA and CDR2 SQIVND (reference sequence). The CDR3 length is 13 residues. The CDR3 spells CASSMGQAYGYTF. In nucleotides, the CDR3 is TGTGCCAGTAGTATGGGGCAGGCCTATGGCTACACCTTC.

The chain joins TRBV10-3 to TRBJ1-1, with no clear D. V shed 10 bases and J shed 2 bases, with 11 bases lying between them. The CDR3 is made up of 12 amino acids. CDR1 is ENHRY and CDR2 is SYGVKD in the germline V gene. Written as DNA, the CDR3 is TGTGCCACTCAAACAGAAAACACTGAAGCTTTCTTT. It translates to CATQTENTEAFF.

This CDR3 is CASRPTGTDTQYF. The CDR3 DNA is TGTGCCAGCAGACCCACAGGGACAGATACGCAGTATTTT. This chain links TRBV28 with TRBJ2-3, with a possible D match to TRBD1 (6 bases). In germline, CDR1 is MDHEN, CDR2 SYDVKM. The CDR3 totals 13 residues. Deletions cut 6 bases from V and 3 bases from J, with 10 bases between. The whole variable domain, remainder taken from reference TRBV28 and TRBJ2-3, is DVKVTQSSRYLVKRTGEKVFLECVQDMDHENMFWYRQDPGLGLRLIYFSYDVKMKEKGDIPEGYSVSREKKERFSLILESASTNQTSMYLCASRPTGTDTQYFGPGTRLTVL.

The chain joins TRBV6-6 to TRBJ1-1; D perhaps matches TRBD1 (5 bases). Germline values: CDR1 MNHNY, CDR2 SVGAGI (reference sequence). V shed 6 bases and J shed 5 bases, with 13 bases lying between them. The CDR3 runs 13 residues. CDR3 DNA: TGTGCCAGCAGCCAATCGGGGGAGACTGAAGCTTTCTTT. This translates into CASSQSGETEAFF.